A selection of T cell receptor beta chains follows, all from one sample in a study of shared T cell receptors in the human thymus. Assay: immunoSEQ multiplex PCR; the TCRdb copy retains only in-frame clones and omits some. The sample records some 700,000 clones, roughly 90% being singletons. This sample also appeared in a second study, on human thymus T cells.

Sequencing was carried out using thymocytes. The receptors derive from a boy under two years old with a congenital heart defect. The CDR3 runs from the conserved cysteine through the conserved F or W. A D gene is named only where the DNA matches it firmly.

d_call: NA; v_call: TRBV2; j_call: TRBJ2-1; cdr3_aa: CASSGAIHEQFF
d_call: NA; v_call: TRBV5-6; j_call: TRBJ2-2; cdr3_aa: CASSLEGLPGELFF
d_call: TRBD2; v_call: TRBV29-1; j_call: TRBJ2-7; cdr3_aa: CSVERGGYEQYF
d_call: NA; v_call: TRBV4-1; j_call: TRBJ2-1; cdr3_aa: CASSQAGRWEQFF
d_call: TRBD2; v_call: TRBV27; j_call: TRBJ2-7; cdr3_aa: CASSPPSGVSYEQYF
d_call: NA; v_call: TRBV30; j_call: TRBJ2-7; cdr3_aa: CAWSVGWERPLYEQYF
d_call: NA; v_call: TRBV7-9; j_call: TRBJ1-1; cdr3_aa: CASSLGIPGTEAFF
d_call: NA; v_call: TRBV30; j_call: TRBJ2-7; cdr3_aa: CAWSGGQPSYEQYF
d_call: NA; v_call: TRBV27; j_call: TRBJ1-6; cdr3_aa: CASSLTRRSSYNSPLHF
d_call: TRBD2; v_call: TRBV4-3; j_call: TRBJ2-1; cdr3_aa: CASSQDTSGRHNEQFF
d_call: TRBD2; v_call: TRBV4-2; j_call: TRBJ2-1; cdr3_aa: CASSQDPGGNEQFF
d_call: TRBD2; v_call: TRBV9; j_call: TRBJ2-1; cdr3_aa: CASSLRLAGGPKSHNEQFF
d_call: NA; v_call: TRBV5-4; j_call: TRBJ2-5; cdr3_aa: CASSLRLGVIQETQYF
d_call: NA; v_call: TRBV20-1; j_call: TRBJ2-5; cdr3_aa: CSANGGQQYF
d_call: TRBD1; v_call: TRBV7-6; j_call: TRBJ2-7; cdr3_aa: CASSSDRGNEQYF
d_call: NA; v_call: TRBV27; j_call: TRBJ2-7; cdr3_aa: CASSYLRTGGGPYEQYF
d_call: TRBD2; v_call: TRBV28; j_call: TRBJ2-7; cdr3_aa: CASSDPPGGAVWYEQYF
d_call: TRBD2; v_call: TRBV27; j_call: TRBJ2-3; cdr3_aa: CASSLCRTSGRWGTDTQYF
d_call: TRBD1; v_call: TRBV4-3; j_call: TRBJ2-3; cdr3_aa: CASSPNPRDRDTDTQYF
d_call: NA; v_call: TRBV28; j_call: TRBJ2-7; cdr3_aa: CASSPKIAATHSYEQYF